Listed here are 2 T cell receptor beta chains from one sample, sequenced in a study of T cells in Graves' hyperthyroidism and ophthalmopathy. Amplification targeted TCR beta CDR3 regions from RNA transcripts. The TCR CDR3 first-round RT-PCR relied on the HTBI primer set. Each CDR3 protein gets one entry after TCRdb re-called the multiplex PCR reads with MiXCR. This table has a few hundred thousand distinct CDR3 sequences, roughly a sixth appearing once. Input material: blood. The receptors derive from a woman in her 30s with Graves' ophthalmopathy.

This clonotype was counted at least ten times. The genes are TRBV12-3 or TRBV12-4 and TRBJ2-1; 11 bases match TRBD2. The CDR3 extends over 17 amino acids. After removal of 5 bases from V and 7 bases from J, the junction contained 13 bases not matched to a gene. This CDR3 is CASSPTSGLAVTNEQFF. The CDR3 coding sequence is TGTGCCAGCAGTCCTACGTCGGGACTAGCGGTTACTAATGAGCAGTTCTTC.

This clonotype has only one observation. The V call is TRBV29-1, the J call TRBJ2-7; the D call may be TRBD1 or TRBD2 (5 bases each). There are 12 residues in the CDR3. The germline V and J ends were trimmed by 3 bases and 6 bases, with 12 bases remaining between them. Germline V gives CDR1 SQVTM, CDR2 ANQGSEA. This CDR3 reads CSVDWGFGEQYF. The CDR3 DNA is TGCAGCGTTGATTGGGGGTTCGGCGAGCAGTACTTC.